This T cell receptor beta chain originates from a study of shared clonotypes between healthy human individuals. Recent acute infections and vaccinations were absent in the healthy HIV-negative adult donors. All the donors were Caucasian adults who lived in Nashville, Tennessee. Germline CDR1 reads SGHNT; CDR2 reads YENEEA. V lost 5 bases and J lost 0, with 8 bases in between. This CDR3 has 13 residues. Among the unsorted PBMC samples, replicate PCRs used approximately 270 ng DNA, 30,000 to 35,000 T cell genomes. The data were produced by immunoSEQ multiplex PCR, yet TCRdb's version contains in-frame clones alone and is incomplete. This repertoire shows approximately 480,000 clones, over 60% found once; its top ten account for approximately 12%.

The chain carries TRBV11-3 and TRBJ2-7, with a tentative D call TRBD2 (6 bases). The sequenced material came from PBMCs. This clonotype was obtained from a woman aged 40 to 49 in good health. Some clones in this sample may be carry-over from other donors' samples. The CDR3, as DNA: TGTGCCAGCAGCCTTAGCGGCTCCTACGAGCAGTACTTC. Translation gives CASSLSGSYEQYF.